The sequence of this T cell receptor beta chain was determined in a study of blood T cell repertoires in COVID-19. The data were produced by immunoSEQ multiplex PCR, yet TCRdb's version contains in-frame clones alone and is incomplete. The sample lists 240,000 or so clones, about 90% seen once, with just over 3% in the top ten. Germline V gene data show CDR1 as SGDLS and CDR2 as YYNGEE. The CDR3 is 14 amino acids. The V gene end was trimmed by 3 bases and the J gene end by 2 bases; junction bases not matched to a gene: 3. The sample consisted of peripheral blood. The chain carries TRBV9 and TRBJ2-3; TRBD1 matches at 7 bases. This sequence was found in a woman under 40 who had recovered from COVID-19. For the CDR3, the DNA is TGTGCCAGCAGCGAGGGACAGCCCACAGATACGCAGTATTTT. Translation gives CASSEGQPTDTQYF.